This TCR beta chain appears in the sequencing data of a study of blood T cell repertoires in COVID-19 (dated by TCRdb to the early 2020s). Study-level background: Collaborator samples came from the United States, Italy and Spain and covered acute and convalescent phases of COVID-19. The prospective study material was composed of cDNA or gDNA derived from T cells, B-cell-depleted T cells, or PBMCs. The dataset comprised deeply sampled blood TCRbeta repertoires from subjects exposed to, actively infected with, or recovered from COVID-19. The repertoires were made available in a free public database intended to serve as a resource for research on the immune response to SARS-CoV-2. The samples were drawn from the first 160 participants of the ongoing ImmuneRACE study and from 1,254 subjects provided by 6 global collaborators. The sample metadata nearly always contained a de-identified subject ID, COVID-19 status, age in years and sex. Where available, HLA class I and class II types were taken from metadata supplied by the sample provider and were not determined by assay-based typing.

Overall results and qualifications from the work: How much clinical and demographic metadata was included differed by source and by participant, and the metadata was provided uncurated.

One collaborating source in Seattle enrolled patients while the patients were actively infected and followed the patients over time throughout the course of disease. The collaborating institutions used their own protocols to collect whole blood in K2EDTA tubes. For TCRbeta analysis, collaborators shipped samples in one of three forms: frozen whole blood, isolated PBMCs, or DNA extracted from either of those sample types. Its CDR3 holds 12 amino acids, cysteine through phenylalanine. Solely the CDR3 DNA is kept, with 36 bases framed from the first base. The CDR1 and CDR2 encoded by the germline V gene (reference sequence) are LGHDT and YNNKEL. Concerning this clone: What antigen it recognizes has not been identified. At one end, the junction sequence differs from germline, possibly due to a read error.

TCRbeta CDR3 regions were amplified from genomic DNA using the immunoSEQ Assay, a bias-controlled multiplex PCR. The authors' pipeline ran thus. The number of nucleated cells in each sample was estimated by amplification of reference gene primers within the assay. To quantify the absolute abundance of each unique TCRbeta CDR3 rearrangement, sequence reads were collapsed and filtered. For each sample, productive Simpson clonality was calculated as the square root of Simpson's diversity index over productive rearrangements. TCRdb took this table from immuneACCESS and kept in-frame rearrangements with V and J called. Such tables lack part of the clones; where checked against another copy, unresolved V genes explain under half of the gap, and the rest is unexplained. The V and J calls and clone size were taken over from that table, and D and trimming were inferred from the DNA. The sample contains 200,000 to 250,000 clones, around 83% of them found a single time. The leading ten clones occupy approximately 8% of the sample.

The TCR sequence derives from a woman older than 75 with COVID-19, enrolled during active disease. The chain is encoded by TRBV3-1 (or the pseudogene TRBV3-2) joined to TRBJ1-4, with no reliable assignment of the D segment. The sequencing input was peripheral blood. The DNA is as follows: TGTGCCAGCAGCCAAGTCACTGAAAGACTGTTTTTT. Its amino acids are CASSQVTERLFF.